The clone carrying this T cell receptor (beta chain) occurred many times. Its antigen is undetermined. The CDR3 is 12 residues long. The germline CDR1 and CDR2 sequences are MNHNY and SVGAGI (reference sequence). Trimming cost V 5 bases and J 5 bases, with 9 bases left between them. Addition of a universal primer site occurred through template switching, and cDNA carried unique molecular identifiers. Via MiXCR, TCRdb re-called the 5' RACE reads, giving one row per CDR3 protein. Of under 300,000 distinct CDR3 sequences in the sample, over 13% were seen once. The source of the sample is a study of identical twins. Findings and limits, study-wide: Out-of-frame beta sequences exhibited a weaker degree of excess twin sharing. Those out-of-frame alpha sequences shared by twins showed an excess of low generation probability. Findings depended on cross-sectional statistics rather than tracking the same donors.

Source material: memory (CD45RO+) T cells sorted from blood. The receptor's source is a woman aged 18-29 years in good health. The chain recombines TRBV6-6 with TRBJ2-5; D remains unclear. The CDR3 is CASSPGQETQYF. CDR3 nucleotide sequence: TGTGCCAGCAGTCCTGGGCAGGAGACCCAGTACTTC.